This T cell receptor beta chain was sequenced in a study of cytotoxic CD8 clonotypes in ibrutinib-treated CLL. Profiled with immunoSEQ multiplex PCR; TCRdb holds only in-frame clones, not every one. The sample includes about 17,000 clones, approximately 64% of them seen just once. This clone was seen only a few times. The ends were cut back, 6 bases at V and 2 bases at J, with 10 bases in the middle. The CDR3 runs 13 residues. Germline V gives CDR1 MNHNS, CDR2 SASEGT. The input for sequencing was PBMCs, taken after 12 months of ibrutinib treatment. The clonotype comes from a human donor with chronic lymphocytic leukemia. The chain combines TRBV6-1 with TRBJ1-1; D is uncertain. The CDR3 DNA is TGTGCCAGCAGGCGGACCGACAACACTGAAGCTTTCTTT. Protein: CASRRTDNTEAFF.